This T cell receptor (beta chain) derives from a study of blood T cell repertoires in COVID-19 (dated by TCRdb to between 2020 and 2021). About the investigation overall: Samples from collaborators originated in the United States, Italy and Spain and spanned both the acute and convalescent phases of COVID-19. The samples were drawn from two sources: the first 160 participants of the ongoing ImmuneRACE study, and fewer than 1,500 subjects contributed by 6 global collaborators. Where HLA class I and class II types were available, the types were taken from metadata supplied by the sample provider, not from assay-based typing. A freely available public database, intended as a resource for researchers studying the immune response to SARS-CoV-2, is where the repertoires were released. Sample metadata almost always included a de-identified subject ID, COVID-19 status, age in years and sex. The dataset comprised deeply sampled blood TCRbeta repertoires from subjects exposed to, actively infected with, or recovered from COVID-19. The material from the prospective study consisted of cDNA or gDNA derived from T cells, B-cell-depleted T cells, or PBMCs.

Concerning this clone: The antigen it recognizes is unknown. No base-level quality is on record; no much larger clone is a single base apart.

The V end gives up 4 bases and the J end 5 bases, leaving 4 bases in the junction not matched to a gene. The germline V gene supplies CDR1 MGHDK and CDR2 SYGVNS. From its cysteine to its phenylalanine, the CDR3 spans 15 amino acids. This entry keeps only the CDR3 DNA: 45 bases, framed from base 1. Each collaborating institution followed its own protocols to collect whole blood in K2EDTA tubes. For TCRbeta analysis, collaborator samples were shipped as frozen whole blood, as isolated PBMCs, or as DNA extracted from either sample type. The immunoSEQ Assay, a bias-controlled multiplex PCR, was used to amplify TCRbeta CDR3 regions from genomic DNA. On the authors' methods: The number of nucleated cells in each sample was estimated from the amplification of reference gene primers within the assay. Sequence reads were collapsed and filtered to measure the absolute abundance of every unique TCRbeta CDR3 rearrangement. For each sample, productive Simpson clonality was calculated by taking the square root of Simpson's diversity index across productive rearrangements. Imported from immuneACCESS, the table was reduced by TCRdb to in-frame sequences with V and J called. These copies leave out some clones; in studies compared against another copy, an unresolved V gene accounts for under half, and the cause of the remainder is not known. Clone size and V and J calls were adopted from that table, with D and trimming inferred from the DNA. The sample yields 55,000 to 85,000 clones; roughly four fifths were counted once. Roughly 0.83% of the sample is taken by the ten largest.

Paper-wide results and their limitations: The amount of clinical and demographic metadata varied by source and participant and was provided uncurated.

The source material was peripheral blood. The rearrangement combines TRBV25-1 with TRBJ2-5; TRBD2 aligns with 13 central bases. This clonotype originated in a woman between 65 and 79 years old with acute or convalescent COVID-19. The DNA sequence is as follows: TGTGCCAGCAGTGTGGGACTAGCGGGAATTGAGACCCAGTACTTC. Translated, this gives CASSVGLAGIETQYF.